Described below is a single T cell receptor beta chain sequence and its context. Using immunoSEQ multiplex PCR, the repertoire was profiled, and TCRdb retains in-frame clones only, with some absent. The sample consists of around 89,000 clones, around 88% of them appearing once. The sample is drawn from a study of blood T cell repertoires in COVID-19. Study-wide background: From T cells, B-cell-depleted T cells, or PBMCs came the material, which was cDNA or gDNA.

This CDR3 contains 14 residues. The V gene's germline CDR1 is MNHEY and CDR2 SVGAGI. J was trimmed by 1 base and V by 6 bases; bases with no gene match: 3. The sample taken for sequencing was peripheral blood. The chain joins TRBV6-5 to TRBJ1-3; TRBD1 aligns across 7 bases. This receptor was identified in a man aged 60-69 years with acute or convalescent COVID-19. For the CDR3, the DNA is TGTGCCAGCAGAACGACAGGGTCTGGAAACACCATATATTTT. Protein: CASRTTGSGNTIYF.